This T cell receptor beta chain was profiled in a study of blood T cell repertoires in COVID-19. Study background: Samples taken during acute and convalescent COVID-19 were collected in the United States, Italy and Spain. Sources were T cells, B-cell-depleted T cells, or PBMCs; the material itself was cDNA or gDNA.

Under the authors' procedure: Estimates of nucleated cell counts were drawn from the amplification of reference gene primers. Using immunoSEQ multiplex PCR, the repertoire was profiled, and TCRdb retains in-frame clones only, with some absent. That table supplies the V and J calls and clone size; D and trimming were determined from the DNA. The sample has around 200,000 clones, less than 90% seen once. This clone has just one count. Losses at the gene ends were 4 bases for V and 4 bases for J; bases not matched to a gene: 3. Germline CDR1 and CDR2: KGHSH and LQKENI. The CDR3 consists of 14 residues. The sample taken for sequencing was peripheral blood. The receptor was isolated from a man aged 40-49 years with acute or convalescent COVID-19. The chain links TRBV18 to TRBJ1-1, with 10 positions matching TRBD1. CDR3 nucleotides: TGTGCCAGCTCACGGCGGGACAGGGGCACTGAAGCTTTCTTT. Residues: CASSRRDRGTEAFF.